The entry that follows covers one T cell receptor (beta chain) sequence. The data derive from a study of T cell responses to AZD1222 COVID-19 vaccine. Profiling relied on immunoSEQ multiplex PCR, and the TCRdb table lists in-frame clones only, not all of them. This sample carries about 160,000 clones, about 90% of them seen once, and the ten largest clones take roughly 4.5%. Looked up from germline, CDR1 is SEHNR and CDR2 is FQNEAQ (reference sequence). The CDR3 totals 16 residues. V shed 5 bases and J 2 bases; nucleotides not matched to a gene: 5. Source: peripheral blood, taken on day 0 of MenACWY control vaccination. The receptor was isolated from an adult in good health. The chain is built from TRBV7-9 and TRBJ2-3, with TRBD2 identical over 12 bases. The CDR3 is CASSSGTSGFTDTQYF. CDR3 coding DNA: TGTGCCAGCAGCAGCGGGACTAGCGGGTTCACAGATACGCAGTATTTT.